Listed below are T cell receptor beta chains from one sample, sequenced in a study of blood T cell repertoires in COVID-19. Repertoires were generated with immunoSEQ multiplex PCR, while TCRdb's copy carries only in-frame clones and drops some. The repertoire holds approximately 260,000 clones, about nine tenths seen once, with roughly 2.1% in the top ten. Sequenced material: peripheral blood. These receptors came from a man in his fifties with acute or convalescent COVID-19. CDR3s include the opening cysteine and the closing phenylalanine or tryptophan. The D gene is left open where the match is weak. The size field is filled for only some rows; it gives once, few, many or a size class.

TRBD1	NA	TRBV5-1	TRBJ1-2	CASSLVQGARGYTF	TGCGCCAGCAGCTTGGTTCAGGGGGCGAGGGGCTACACCTTC
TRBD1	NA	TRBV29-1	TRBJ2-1	CSVGGRRGQGNNEQFF	TGCAGCGTTGGGGGTCGAAGGGGGCAAGGAAACAATGAGCAGTTCTTC
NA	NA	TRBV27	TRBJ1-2	CASSLRGGNGYTF	TGTGCCAGCAGTTTACGGGGAGGTAATGGCTACACCTTC
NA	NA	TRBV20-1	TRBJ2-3	CSATTGDTQYF	TGCAGTGCTACGACAGGAGATACGCAGTATTTT
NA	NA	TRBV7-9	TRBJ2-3	CASSPAASTDTQYF	TGTGCCAGCAGCCCGGCGGCGAGCACAGATACGCAGTATTTT
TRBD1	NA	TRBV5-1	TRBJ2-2	CASSGGQGFTGELFF	TGCGCCAGCAGCGGGGGACAGGGTTTCACCGGGGAGCTGTTTTTT
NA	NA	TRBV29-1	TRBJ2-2	CSVSDWSGELFF	TGCAGCGTCTCGGACTGGTCCGGGGAGCTGTTTTTT
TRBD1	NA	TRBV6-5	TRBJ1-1	CASRTRTGDTEAFF	TGTGCCAGCAGAACCCGGACAGGGGACACTGAAGCTTTCTTT
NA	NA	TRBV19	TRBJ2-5	CASSTWRSGLSGETQYF	TGTGCCAGTAGTACCTGGCGATCTGGGCTCTCTGGCGAGACCCAGTACTTC
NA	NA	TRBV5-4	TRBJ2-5	CASSRRDSQETQYF	TGTGCCAGCAGCCGGAGGGACAGCCAAGAGACCCAGTACTTC
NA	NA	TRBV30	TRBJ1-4	CAWSTGLGTEKLFF	TGTGCCTGGAGTACAGGGCTTGGGACGGAAAAACTGTTTTTT
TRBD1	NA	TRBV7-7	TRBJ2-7	CASSLGPPDVRGSYEQYF	TGTGCTAGCAGCTTAGGTCCCCCCGACGTCAGGGGGTCCTACGAGCAGTACTTC
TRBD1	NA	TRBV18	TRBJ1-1	CASSLNYFRDRETEAFF	TGTGCCAGCTCACTTAATTATTTCCGGGACAGGGAAACTGAAGCTTTCTTT
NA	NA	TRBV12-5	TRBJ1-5	CASGQVDQPQHF	TGTGCTAGTGGCCAGGTAGATCAGCCCCAGCATTTT
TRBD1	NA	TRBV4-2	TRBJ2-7	CASSQGQGDYEQYF	TGTGCCAGCAGCCAGGGACAGGGGGACTACGAGCAGTACTTC
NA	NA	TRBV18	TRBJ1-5	CASSYQTGTPYSNQPQHF	TGTGCCAGCTCATACCAAACAGGAACACCCTATAGCAATCAGCCCCAGCATTTT
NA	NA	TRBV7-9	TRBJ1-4	CASSLGQPNEKLFF	TGTGCCAGCAGCTTAGGACAGCCTAATGAAAAACTGTTTTTT
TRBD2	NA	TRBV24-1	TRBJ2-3	CATSEIGGGGDTQYF	TGTGCCACCAGTGAGATCGGCGGGGGGGGAGATACGCAGTATTTT
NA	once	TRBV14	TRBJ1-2	CASSQVGQYGYTF	TGTGCCAGCAGCCAAGTCGGTCAATATGGCTACACCTTC
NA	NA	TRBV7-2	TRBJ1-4	CASSLFETNEKLFF	TGTGCCAGCAGCTTGTTCGAGACTAATGAAAAACTGTTTTTT
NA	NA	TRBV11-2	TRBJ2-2	CASSLGTRVAGELFF	TGTGCCAGCAGCTTAGGTACCCGGGTCGCCGGGGAGCTGTTTTTT
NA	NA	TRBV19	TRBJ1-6	CASSTSGRRGNSPLHF	TGTGCCAGTAGTACCTCCGGGAGGAGGGGAAATTCACCCCTCCACTTT
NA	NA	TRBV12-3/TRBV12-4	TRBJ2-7	CASSLIIPYEQYF	TGTGCCAGCAGTTTAATCATCCCCTACGAGCAGTACTTC
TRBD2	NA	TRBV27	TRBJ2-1	CASSPQGSGGVGEQFF	TGTGCCAGCAGTCCTCAGGGGAGCGGGGGGGTCGGTGAGCAGTTCTTC
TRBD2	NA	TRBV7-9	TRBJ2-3	CASSLVKRGPTDTQYF	TGTGCCAGCAGCTTAGTCAAGCGGGGGCCCACAGATACGCAGTATTTT
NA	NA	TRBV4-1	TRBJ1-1	CASSQASGNTEAFF	TGCGCCAGCAGCCAAGCGTCGGGTAACACTGAAGCTTTCTTT
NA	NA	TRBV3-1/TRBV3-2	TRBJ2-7	CASKSHGDSYEQYF	TGTGCCAGCAAGTCCCACGGGGACTCCTACGAGCAGTACTTC
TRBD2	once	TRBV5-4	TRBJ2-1	CASSLALAGTGEQFF	TGTGCCAGCAGCTTGGCTCTAGCGGGGACCGGGGAGCAGTTCTTC
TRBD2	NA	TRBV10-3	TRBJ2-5	CAISTSSGLQETQYF	TGTGCCATCAGTACCTCTAGCGGGCTGCAAGAGACCCAGTACTTC
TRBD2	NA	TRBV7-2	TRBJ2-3	CASSPKRTSGGGTDTQYF	TGTGCCAGCAGCCCCAAGCGGACTAGCGGGGGGGGCACAGATACGCAGTATTTT
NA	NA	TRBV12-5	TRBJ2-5	CASGFTGGAIRETQYF	TGTGCTAGTGGTTTCACAGGGGGGGCGATTAGAGAGACCCAGTACTTC
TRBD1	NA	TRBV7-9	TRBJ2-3	CASSLLVTGGASDTQYF	TGTGCCAGCAGCTTATTAGTGACAGGGGGCGCATCAGATACGCAGTATTTT
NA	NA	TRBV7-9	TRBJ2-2	CATYEEGASGELFF	TGTGCCACCTATGAGGAAGGTGCGTCCGGGGAGCTGTTTTTT
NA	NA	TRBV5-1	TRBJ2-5	CASSPRGHQYQETQYF	TGCGCCAGCAGCCCCCGGGGACATCAGTACCAAGAGACCCAGTACTTC
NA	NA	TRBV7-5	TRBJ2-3	CARSARGRDTNTDTQYF	TGTGCCAGAAGCGCTCGCGGCCGGGACACAAACACAGATACGCAGTATTTT
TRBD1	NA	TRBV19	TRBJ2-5	CASSRSGQGMSHETQYF	TGTGCCAGTAGTAGGTCGGGACAGGGCATGTCCCATGAGACCCAGTACTTC
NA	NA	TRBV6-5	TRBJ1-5	CASRNRVYSNQPQHF	TGTGCCAGCAGGAACAGGGTTTATAGCAATCAGCCCCAGCATTTT
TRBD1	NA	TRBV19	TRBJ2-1	CASSTPGQLWNEQFF	TGTGCCAGTAGTACACCGGGACAGCTCTGGAATGAGCAGTTCTTC
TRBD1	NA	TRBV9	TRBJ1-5	CASSGDRGNQPQHF	TGTGCCAGCAGCGGTGACAGGGGAAATCAGCCCCAGCATTTT
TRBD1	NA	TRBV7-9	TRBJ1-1	CASSLADYRGRTEAFF	TGTGCCAGCAGCTTAGCGGACTACAGGGGGCGAACTGAAGCTTTCTTT
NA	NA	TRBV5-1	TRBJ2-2	CASSPGHGGTGELFF	TGCGCCAGCAGCCCGGGACACGGCGGCACCGGGGAGCTGTTTTTT
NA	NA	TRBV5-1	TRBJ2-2	CASSLGAVSANTGELFF	TGCGCCAGCAGCTTGGGGGCAGTCTCAGCGAACACCGGGGAGCTGTTTTTT
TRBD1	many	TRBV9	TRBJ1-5	CASSVADRGYEPQHF	TGTGCCAGCAGCGTAGCCGACAGGGGTTACGAGCCCCAGCATTTT
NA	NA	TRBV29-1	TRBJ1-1	CSVDRAGNTEAFF	TGCAGCGTTGATCGGGCGGGGAACACTGAAGCTTTCTTT
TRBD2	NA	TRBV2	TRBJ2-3	CASRVLAGGQDTQYF	TGTGCCAGCAGGGTCCTAGCGGGGGGCCAGGATACGCAGTATTTT
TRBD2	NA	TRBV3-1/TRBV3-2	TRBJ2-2	CASSQGVAGGPVPGELFF	TGTGCCAGCAGCCAAGGGGTAGCGGGGGGGCCTGTCCCCGGGGAGCTGTTTTTT
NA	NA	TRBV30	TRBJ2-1	CAWSKVATSSYNEQFF	TGTGCCTGGAGTAAGGTAGCTACGAGCTCCTACAATGAGCAGTTCTTC
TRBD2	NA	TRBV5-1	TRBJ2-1	CASSIGTSGAYNEQFF	TGCGCCAGCAGCATCGGGACTAGCGGGGCCTACAATGAGCAGTTCTTC
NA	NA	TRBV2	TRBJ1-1	CANEGSRGTEAFF	TGTGCCAACGAAGGTTCTCGGGGGACTGAAGCTTTCTTT
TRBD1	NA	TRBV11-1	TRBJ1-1	CASSPGTGVAEAFF	TGTGCCAGCAGCCCCGGGACAGGGGTAGCTGAAGCTTTCTTT